This TCR beta chain originates from a study of blood T cell repertoires in COVID-19. At the level of the study: Both acute and convalescent COVID-19 samples were obtained from the United States, Italy and Spain. The cDNA or gDNA used as material had been derived from T cells, B-cell-depleted T cells, or PBMCs.

Authors' processing steps: Nucleated cell counts were estimated from reference gene primer amplification. Using immunoSEQ multiplex PCR, the repertoire was profiled, and TCRdb retains in-frame clones only, with some absent. Clone size and the V and J calls come from that table; the DNA yielded D and trimming. This sample carries fewer than 80,000 clones, roughly 78% of them seen once, and the ten largest clones take approximately 5%. The CDR3 sequence is 18 residues long. The junction had 9 bases not matched to a gene; V was cut back by 0 bases and J by 4 bases. Germline CDR1 is LNHNV and CDR2 is YYDKDF (reference sequence).

The sequence was collected from a woman at least 80 years old with active or convalescent COVID-19. The J gene is TRBJ2-1, the V gene TRBV15; 10 positions match TRBD1. Sample: peripheral blood. This CDR3 is CATSRELFRDRGYNEQFF. The CDR3 nucleotides read TGTGCCACCAGCAGAGAACTATTCCGGGACAGGGGATACAATGAGCAGTTCTTC.